This TCR beta chain stems from a study of T cell repertoires in cytomegalovirus infection. About the research overall: Public TCR beta signatures provided an indication of both CMV infection and a matching HLA type.

TCRdb reprocessed the reads with MiXCR, giving one entry per CDR3 protein. The data contain 80,000 or so distinct CDR3 sequences, approximately 40% of them seen just once; the ten biggest clones take up over 90%. This clonotype has more than one count but fewer than ten. The antigen is unknown. V was pared by 3 bases and J by 8 bases, with 19 bases between. The germline V gene encodes CDR1 SGHAT and CDR2 FQNNGV. The CDR3 has 15 amino acids. The rearrangement joins TRBV11-2 to TRBJ1-2, with no clear D. The sequences come from CD8+ T cells from cultured PBMCs, collected from culture after CMV antigen stimulation. This receptor was identified in a human donor in good health (CMV status not recorded). Some clones in this sample may be carry-over from other donors' samples. The CDR3 spells CASSFRPTSLGGYTF. CDR3 nucleotide sequence: TGTGCCAGCAGCTTTCGACCGACATCTTTGGGAGGCTACACCTTC.